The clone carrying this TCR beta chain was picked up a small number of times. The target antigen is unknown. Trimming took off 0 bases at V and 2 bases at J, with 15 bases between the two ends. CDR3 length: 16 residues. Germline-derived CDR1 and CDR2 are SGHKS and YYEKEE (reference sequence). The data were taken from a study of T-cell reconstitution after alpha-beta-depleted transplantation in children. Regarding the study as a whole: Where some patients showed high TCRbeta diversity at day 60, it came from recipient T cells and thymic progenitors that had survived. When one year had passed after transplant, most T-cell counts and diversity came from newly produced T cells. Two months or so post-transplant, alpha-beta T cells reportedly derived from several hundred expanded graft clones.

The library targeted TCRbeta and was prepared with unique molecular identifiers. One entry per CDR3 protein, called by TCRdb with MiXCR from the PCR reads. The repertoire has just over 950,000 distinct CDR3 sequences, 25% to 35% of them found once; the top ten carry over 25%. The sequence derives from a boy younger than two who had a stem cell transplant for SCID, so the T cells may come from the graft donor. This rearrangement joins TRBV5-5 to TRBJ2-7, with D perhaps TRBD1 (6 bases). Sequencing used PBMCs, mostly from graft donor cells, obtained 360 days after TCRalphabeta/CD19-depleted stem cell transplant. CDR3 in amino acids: CASSLARGWGTYEQYF. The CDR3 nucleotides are TGTGCCAGCAGCTTGGCCAGGGGATGGGGAACCTACGAGCAGTACTTC.